This T cell receptor beta chain originates from a study of naive and memory T cell subsets. In regard to this clonotype: Its antigen is unknown.

Overall study results and limits: No ground truth validated the naive and memory repertoire findings. Clonotypes are single alpha or beta chains, not paired receptors. TCR abundance followed a power law differing between naive and memory subsets.

Both TRBC1 and TRBC2 were covered by a beta constant-region primer of two equimolar oligonucleotides. The ligated cDNA underwent four PCR rounds using SP2 and nested alpha and beta constant-region primers. TCRdb analysed the UMI-ligation and nested PCR reads with MiXCR anew, one entry per CDR3 protein. The sample carries about 22,000 distinct CDR3 sequences, roughly 10% recorded once. This CDR3 spans 14 amino acids. V gave up 7 bases and J gave up 2 bases, with 12 bases separating them. From germline, CDR1 is SEHNR and CDR2 FQNEAQ (reference sequence). This sequence joins TRBV7-9 and TRBJ1-5; TRBD1 might be the D (6 bases). The TCR was taken from a human donor in good health. Material for sequencing was central memory CD8+ T cells from blood. CDR3 coding DNA: TGTGCCAGCAAACACTCAGGGGGCAATCAGCCCCAGCATTTT. Translating gives CASKHSGGNQPQHF.